This paragraph covers one T cell receptor beta chain sequence. What it recognizes is unknown. V was clipped by 3 bases and J by 0 bases; unmatched bases: 9. The germline V gene encodes CDR1 SGDLS and CDR2 YYNGEE. The CDR3 consists of 17 residues. The data were taken from a study of identifying expanded T cells in peripheral blood. The method was immunoSEQ multiplex PCR; TCRdb's version includes in-frame clones alone and lacks a portion of them. The sample includes over 75,000 clones, more than 70% of them seen just once. Overall study findings and caveats: Approximately 2-week clone count variance significantly increased as total template count grew. Approximately 1.2 clones differed between technical replicates, versus approximately 17 and 20 over time.

Sequencing used blood. The sequence was collected from a person aged 18 to 70 in good health. The gene calls are TRBV9 and TRBJ2-1; 7 bases align to TRBD1. CDR3 amino acids: CASSASVGQSSYNEQFF. The CDR3 coding sequence is TGTGCCAGCAGCGCCTCGGTGGGACAGAGCTCCTACAATGAGCAGTTCTTC.